Listed here is a single TCR beta chain. The CDR3 totals 15 residues. CDR1 is SEHNR and CDR2 is FQNEAQ in the germline V gene (reference sequence). With 2 bases clipped from V and 6 bases from J, the junction kept 2 bases outside the gene matches. The data were obtained in a study of blood T cell repertoires in COVID-19. Study-wide context: Sites in the United States, Italy and Spain provided acute and convalescent COVID-19 samples. PBMCs, B-cell-depleted T cells, or T cells were the source of the cDNA or gDNA that made up the material.

In the original processing: Reference gene primer amplification gave estimated nucleated cell counts. Sequencing used immunoSEQ multiplex PCR; TCRdb keeps in-frame clones, though not all of them. The D gene and trimming were derived from the DNA, and the V and J assignments and clone size from that table. Of approximately 90,000 clones in the sample, roughly 84% are singletons; the top ten hold approximately 4.4%. V gene TRBV7-9 combines with J gene TRBJ1-6; 9 bases line up with TRBD1. This TCR came from a woman aged 80 or older with acute or convalescent COVID-19. Sequenced input: peripheral blood. CDR3: CASSLLGQGNSPLHF. CDR3 DNA sequence: TGTGCCAGCAGCTTATTGGGACAGGGTAATTCACCCCTCCACTTT.